This T cell receptor beta chain was profiled in a study of blood T cell repertoires in COVID-19. Across the whole study: T cells, B-cell-depleted T cells, or PBMCs provided the cDNA or gDNA that served as material.

This CDR3 has 15 amino acids. Trimming took off 4 bases at V and 1 base at J, with 14 bases between the two ends. CDR1 SGHDT and CDR2 YYEEEE come from the germline V gene. Source study methods: Amplified reference gene primers provided the basis for estimating nucleated cell counts. This table comes from immunoSEQ multiplex PCR, and its TCRdb copy is limited to in-frame clones, with some not included. V and J calls and clone size are those listed in that table; D and trimming were worked out from the DNA. Among about 180,000 clones, 80% to 90% were seen once, and the ten largest hold about 3.3%. The rearrangement joins TRBV5-6 to TRBJ1-1, with D possibly TRBD1 on 6 matching bases. The sequenced sample was peripheral blood. The origin of this receptor is a man aged 60 to 69 with acute or convalescent COVID-19. The CDR3 DNA sequence: TGTGCCAGCAGCCCGGGGGGCGGACCGAACACTGAAGCTTTCTTT. Residues: CASSPGGGPNTEAFF. The full variable domain, with the rest looked up from reference TRBV5-6 and TRBJ1-1, is DAGVTQSPTHLIKTRGQQVTLRCSPKSGHDTVSWYQQALGQGPQFIFQYYEEEERQRGNFPDRFSGHQFPNYSSELNVNALLLGDSALYLCASSPGGGPNTEAFFGQGTRLTVV.